This T cell receptor beta chain comes out of a study of ipilimumab plus nivolumab after autologous stem cell transplantation. CDR1 is SGHRS and CDR2 is YFSETQ in the germline V gene. Deletions cut 4 bases from V and 4 bases from J, with 17 bases between. The CDR3 is 15 amino acids. The repertoire was sequenced with immunoSEQ multiplex PCR; TCRdb's copy has only in-frame clones and lacks some. The data show fewer than 10,000 clones, 67% seen once. Patients got ipilimumab 1 mg/kg beginning 14 to 28 days post-transplant. Dosing: nivolumab 3 mg/kg IV, weeks 1, 4, 7, 10, then every two weeks to week 26. This clonotype originated in a female donor with multiple myeloma. The V gene is TRBV5-1, the J gene TRBJ2-5, with D tentatively TRBD1 (7 bases). Source: PBMCs, taken in a trial of ipilimumab plus nivolumab as post-transplant consolidation. CDR3 residues: CASSQEGRGLETQYF. CDR3 bases: TGCGCCAGCAGCCAGGAGGGCAGGGGGTTAGAGACCCAGTACTTC.